This TCR beta chain comes out of a study of blood T cells in healthy people across ages. The CDR3 spans 14 residues. Germline-derived CDR1 and CDR2 are SGDLS and YYNGEE. V was pared by 5 bases and J by 6 bases, with 16 bases between. With a J-beta primer mix and a sample-barcoded 5' primer, a second PCR ran about 6 to 11 cycles. TCRdb itself ran the 5' RACE reads through MiXCR, one entry per CDR3 protein. This sample has 750,000 to 950,000 distinct CDR3 sequences; roughly 24% occur once, and the top ten carry less than 3.5%. This sample was shared with a second study, whose subject was T cells of mothers and their children. As that report states: A few healthy Caucasian mothers, along with their six children, served as the donors. For the second PCR, the M1S primer put in sample barcodes and 2-4 random nucleotides. Among related mother-child pairs, overlap was slightly higher than in unrelated pairs, though not significantly. Evidence of persistent microchimeric T cell clones was absent.

The chain links TRBV9 to TRBJ2-3; D is perhaps TRBD2 (5 bases). This TCR was sampled from a boy younger than 18 in good health. Sequencing was done on a sample of blood. The CDR3 reads CASRGTRSDDTQYF. The CDR3 nucleotides are TGTGCCAGCAGGGGCACTAGAAGTGACGATACGCAGTATTTT.